Sequencing of this T cell receptor beta chain was carried out in a study of Tregs in tolerant kidney transplant recipients. TCRdb's table, derived via immunoSEQ multiplex PCR, lists solely in-frame clones and lacks some. This table holds about 100,000 clones, 90% found once. CDR3 size: 13 residues. V lost 6 bases to trimming and J lost 1 base; unmatched junction nucleotides: 2. Germline CDR1 and CDR2: KGHSH and LQKENI. The gene calls are TRBV18 and TRBJ2-5; 7 bases match TRBD1. The receptor's source is a human donor who received a combined kidney and bone marrow transplant. Sequenced material: CD4+ T cells from blood, taken before the transplant. CDR3 amino acids: CASSRQGQETQYF. CDR3 nucleotide sequence: TGTGCCAGCTCCCGACAGGGCCAAGAGACCCAGTACTTC.